Sequencing of this T cell receptor (beta chain) was carried out in a study of blood T cell repertoires in COVID-19. Study overall: COVID-19 samples collected from the United States, Italy and Spain covered acute and convalescent phases.

While infection was still active, Seattle patients were enrolled and then followed longitudinally. This clone occurred once. Authors' data handling: Estimates of nucleated cell counts were drawn from the amplification of reference gene primers. Sequencing used immunoSEQ multiplex PCR; TCRdb keeps in-frame clones, though not all of them. V and J calls plus clone size are reproduced from that table; the DNA served to infer D and trimming. The table records around 440,000 clones, about 91% of them present only once. V was clipped by 4 bases and J by 4 bases; unmatched bases: 8. The V gene's germline CDR1 is SQVTM and CDR2 ANQGSEA. The CDR3 totals 15 residues.

The chain links TRBV29-1 to TRBJ2-5; 11 nucleotides line up with TRBD1. The sample was peripheral blood. This receptor was obtained from a woman aged 45-59 years with COVID-19, enrolled during active disease. In DNA form, the CDR3 reads TGCAGCGTTGTTGGAGGAGGGACAGGGGGAGAGACCCAGTACTTC. Amino acids: CSVVGGGTGGETQYF.